The 13 T cell receptor beta chains below come from one sample, sequenced in a study of radiation and T cells in renal cell carcinoma. Assay: immunoSEQ multiplex PCR; the TCRdb copy retains only in-frame clones and omits some. The sample consists of over 60,000 clones, approximately 86% of them appearing once. Indicated time point: blood 2 weeks post-SBRT. Treatment meaning: 15 Gy SBRT to primary tumor, nephrectomy 4 weeks later. The sample here was blood, taken from a patient whose treatment included radiotherapy and nephrectomy. Every receptor here comes from a woman between 45 and 60 years old with renal cell carcinoma.

The chain links TRBV15 to TRBJ2-2; 9 bases align to TRBD1. The CDR3 loop spans 16 amino acids. CDR1 is LNHNV and CDR2 is YYDKDF in the germline V gene (reference sequence). V lost 5 bases and J lost 8; bases outside the gene matches: 12. CDR3 nucleotide sequence: TGTGCCACCAGCTTCGTTCCGGGACAGGGATGGGGGGAGCTGTTTTTT. The encoded protein is CATSFVPGQGWGELFF.

The genes are TRBV5-1 and TRBJ1-1; tentatively, D is TRBD1 (5 bases). Germline V gene sequence: CDR1 SGHRS, CDR2 YFSETQ. The CDR3 spans 15 residues. V lost 0 bases and J lost 0, with 9 bases in between. For the CDR3, the DNA is TGCGCCAGCAGCTTGGAGTCAGGGATGAACACTGAAGCTTTCTTT. It yields the protein CASSLESGMNTEAFF.

The chain is built from TRBV11-2 and TRBJ1-3, with D uncertain. This CDR3 has 16 residues. V lost 3 bases to trimming and J lost 0 bases, with 12 bases between them. Per the germline V gene, CDR1 is SGHAT and CDR2 is FQNNGV. The CDR3 here is CASSFTDGFSGNTIYF. CDR3 coding DNA: TGTGCCAGCAGCTTCACGGACGGGTTCTCTGGAAACACCATATATTTT.

The chain has TRBV19 and TRBJ2-5; 8 nucleotides match TRBD1. The ends lost 4 bases at V and 4 bases at J; junction bases unmatched: 8. The CDR3 has 15 residues. Germline CDR1 LNHDA, CDR2 SQIVND (reference sequence). CDR3 nucleotide sequence: TGTGCCAGTAGTAGTAAGGACAGGGCGGGAGAGACCCAGTACTTC. Protein sequence: CASSSKDRAGETQYF.

The chain has TRBV30 and TRBJ2-2; tentative D call: TRBD1 (6 bases). Deletions cut 8 bases from V and 3 bases from J, with 16 bases between. In germline, CDR1 is GTSNPN, CDR2 SVGIG (reference sequence). The CDR3 runs to 14 residues. CDR3 in amino acids: CAGPSGQYTGELFF. The CDR3 DNA sequence: TGTGCCGGTCCGTCTGGACAGTACACCGGGGAGCTGTTTTTT.

The genes are TRBV30 and TRBJ2-3, with D possibly called TRBD1 or TRBD2 (7 bases each). V dropped 1 base and J dropped 5 bases, with 16 bases sitting between them. Germline CDR1 GTSNPN, CDR2 SVGIG (reference sequence). There are 15 residues in the CDR3. Written as DNA, the CDR3 is TGTGCCTGGAGTGCGAGACAGGGAGGGAGAGATACGCAGTATTTT. Translated: CAWSARQGGRDTQYF.

This chain uses TRBV6-5 with TRBJ2-7, with 7 bases aligning to TRBD1. The CDR3 is 15 residues long. Germline CDR1 and CDR2: MNHEY and SVGAGI. V lost 6 bases and J lost 5; bases outside the gene matches: 13. The CDR3 DNA follows: TGTGCCAGCAGGCCGGGGACGCAGGGGGTTCACGAGCAGTACTTC. It specifies CASRPGTQGVHEQYF.

The chain carries TRBV28 and TRBJ2-5, with D possibly being TRBD1 (5 bases). Trimming removed 6 bases from V and 4 bases from J, with 15 bases in between. CDR3 length: 14 amino acids. Germline lookup yields CDR1 MDHEN and CDR2 SYDVKM. CDR3 DNA sequence: TGTGCCAGCAGGCGCCCTGGCAGGGTAGAGACCCAGTACTTC. Its translation: CASRRPGRVETQYF.

The sample holds one count of this clone. V gene TRBV6-5 combines with J gene TRBJ2-2; 11 bases match TRBD1. Trimming at V came to 6 bases and at J to 2 bases, leaving 2 bases not matched to a gene. This CDR3 is 15 amino acids long. The germline gives CDR1 MNHEY, CDR2 SVGAGI. Here the CDR3 reads CASRDRGRNTGELFF. The CDR3 DNA reads as TGTGCCAGCAGGGACAGGGGGCGCAACACCGGGGAGCTGTTTTTT.

The chain carries TRBV4-1 and TRBJ1-3; D not certain. The CDR3 has 14 residues. The V gene's germline CDR1 is MGHRA and CDR2 YSYEKL. Written as DNA, the CDR3 is TGCGCACGCCCCATCTGGTTAACTGGAAACACCATATATTTT. This encodes CARPIWLTGNTIYF.

This clone was detected only once. The genes are TRBV6-5 and TRBJ1-2; 7 positions agree with TRBD1. The CDR3 consists of 13 residues. The ends lost 2 bases at V and 8 bases at J; junction bases unmatched: 5. The germline V gene has CDR1 MNHEY and CDR2 SVGAGI. The CDR3 nucleotides are TGTGCCAGCAGTTACCTGACAGGGAGAGGCTACACCTTC. This translates into CASSYLTGRGYTF.

V is TRBV7-2 and J is TRBJ1-2, with TRBD1 matching 7 bases. With 5 bases clipped from V and 2 bases from J, the junction kept 2 bases outside the gene matches. Germline V gene lookup returns CDR1 SGHTA and CDR2 FQGNSA. The CDR3 has 13 residues. CDR3 bases: TGTGCCAGCAGCACGGACAGGAACTATGGCTACACCTTC. Encoded protein: CASSTDRNYGYTF.

The chain is built from TRBV18 and TRBJ1-2; D not resolved. Germline V gene sequence: CDR1 KGHSH, CDR2 LQKENI. Trimming stripped 0 bases from V and 0 bases from J, with 5 bases between. CDR3 size: 14 residues. The DNA for the CDR3 is TGTGCCAGCTCACCACCGTCAGCTAACTATGGCTACACCTTC. This gives the protein CASSPPSANYGYTF.